This paragraph covers one TCR beta chain sequence. The antigen remains undetermined. The sample comes from a study of STAT5B mutations in CD4+ large granular lymphocyte leukemia. Notes on the study in general: Data were not HLA-matched across samples. TRBV06-family usage was enriched in top patient clones (8/27) versus controls (2/35).

Germline V gene sequence: CDR1 DFQATT, CDR2 SNEGSKA (reference sequence). The germline V and J ends were trimmed by 6 bases and 16 bases, with 19 bases remaining between them. The CDR3 totals 11 residues. The protocol was immunoSEQ multiplex PCR, while the TCRdb copy is restricted to in-frame clones and leaves out a portion. The sample lists more than 30,000 clones; roughly three quarters were seen once. This clonotype was sampled from a human donor in good health. The chain has TRBV20-1 and TRBJ2-1; D possibly corresponds to TRBD2 (5 bases). Sequencing used CD4+ T cells from blood buffy coats. CDR3 coding DNA: TGCAGTGCGGGTGGACTTGCGCATTTTTTCTTC. It encodes CSAGGLAHFFF.